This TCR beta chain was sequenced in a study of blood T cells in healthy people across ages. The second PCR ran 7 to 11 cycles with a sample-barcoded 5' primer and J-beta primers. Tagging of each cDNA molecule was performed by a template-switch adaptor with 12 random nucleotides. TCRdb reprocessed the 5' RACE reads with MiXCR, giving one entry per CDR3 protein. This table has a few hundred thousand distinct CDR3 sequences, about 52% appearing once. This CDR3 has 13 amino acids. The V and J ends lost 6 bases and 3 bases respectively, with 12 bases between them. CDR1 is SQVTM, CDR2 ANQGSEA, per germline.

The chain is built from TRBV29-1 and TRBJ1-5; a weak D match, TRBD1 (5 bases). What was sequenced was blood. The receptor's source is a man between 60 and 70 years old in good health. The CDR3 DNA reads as TGCAGCGTCGGGGGACCTAACAATCAGCCCCAGCATTTT. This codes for CSVGGPNNQPQHF.